The present entry profiles one T cell receptor (beta chain) with its context. The data stem from a study of blood T cell repertoires in COVID-19. In the study overall: Donors in the United States, Italy and Spain gave samples during acute or convalescent COVID-19.

Original processing notes: Amplifying reference gene primers gave estimates of nucleated cell counts. TCRdb's table, derived via immunoSEQ multiplex PCR, lists solely in-frame clones and lacks some. The DNA was the basis for D and trimming; V, J and clone size are from that table. In the table there are approximately 350,000 clones, roughly nine tenths of which are singletons. This CDR3 is 15 amino acids long. Germline-derived CDR1 and CDR2 are SGHTA and FQGNSA. V lost 2 bases to trimming and J lost 0 bases, with 11 bases between them. Participants reported their clinical history, and cohort assignment relied on those reports.

Input material: PBMCs or T cells enriched from blood (not recorded which). The chain employs TRBV7-2 and TRBJ2-7; maybe TRBD2 (6 bases). This receptor was taken from a man between 18 and 35 years old who had recovered from COVID-19. This chain's CDR3 is CASSLLSGGSYEQYF. CDR3 nucleotides: TGTGCCAGCAGCTTATTGTCCGGGGGCTCCTACGAGCAGTACTTC.